These T cell receptor beta chains were read from a single sample in a study of low-dose radiotherapy and immunotherapy resistance in tumors. Each CDR3 protein gets one entry after TCRdb re-called the reads with MiXCR. This table has around 80,000 distinct CDR3 sequences, 17% appearing once. Sequences were derived from PBMCs, sampled after low-dose radiotherapy plus immunotherapy. Receptor source: a male donor with prostate cancer. The CDR3 runs from the conserved cysteine through the conserved F or W. A D gene is named only where the DNA matches it firmly. A clone size is listed for some rows: how often the clone was seen (once, few, many), or a class if it is expanded.

J gene,V gene,clone size,D gene,CDR3 protein,CDR3 DNA
TRBJ2-7,TRBV15,many,NA,CATSRDPPDEQYF,TGTGCCACCAGCAGAGATCCTCCGGACGAGCAGTACTTC
TRBJ2-7,TRBV28,many,NA,CASQWGGAYEQYF,TGTGCCAGCCAATGGGGGGGCGCCTACGAGCAGTACTTC
TRBJ1-2,TRBV5-1,many,NA,CASSIGSGTGRDGYTF,TGCGCCAGCAGCATAGGATCCGGGACCGGGAGGGATGGCTACACCTTC
TRBJ2-7,TRBV20-1,many,NA,CSAIDGTASSYEQYF,TGCAGTGCGATCGATGGGACTGCCAGCTCCTACGAGCAGTACTTC
TRBJ1-4,TRBV28,many,NA,CASSLSRGPNEKLFF,TGTGCCAGCAGTTTATCTCGGGGACCTAATGAAAAACTGTTTTTT
TRBJ2-7,TRBV6-5,NA,TRBD1,CASSLTGPSYEQYF,TGTGCCAGCAGTTTGACAGGGCCCAGTTACGAGCAGTACTTC
TRBJ2-7,TRBV24-1,many,TRBD2,CATSDSTSAYYEQYF,TGTGCCACCAGTGATTCTACTAGCGCCTACTACGAGCAGTACTTC
TRBJ2-5,TRBV10-3,many,TRBD1,CAISGGRGQETQYF,TGTGCCATCAGTGGGGGCAGGGGGCAAGAGACCCAGTACTTC
TRBJ2-2,TRBV30,many,NA,CAWSGSPNTGELFF,TGTGCCTGGAGCGGGAGCCCCAACACCGGGGAGCTGTTTTTT
TRBJ2-1,TRBV9,NA,TRBD2,CASSVNGRAYNEQFF,TGTGCCAGCAGCGTTAACGGGAGGGCTTACAATGAGCAGTTCTTC
TRBJ1-5,TRBV20-1,many,NA,CSASGSTGTQPQHF,TGCAGTGCTAGTGGTTCGACAGGTACTCAGCCCCAGCATTTT
TRBJ2-6,TRBV27,many,NA,CASTSGSGANVLTF,TGTGCCAGCACATCCGGGAGTGGGGCCAACGTCCTGACTTTC
TRBJ2-7,TRBV29-1,many,NA,CSGSGNNRAEQYF,TGCAGCGGCTCAGGGAATAACAGGGCCGAGCAGTACTTC
TRBJ2-1,TRBV14,many,NA,CASSQVGWDDEQFF,TGTGCCAGCAGCCAAGTGGGGTGGGACGATGAGCAGTTCTTC
TRBJ1-6,TRBV28,few,NA,CAISSRVNSPLHF,TGTGCCATCTCCAGCAGGGTGAATTCACCCCTCCACTTT
TRBJ2-6,TRBV28,many,NA,CASSSYTSGANVLTF,TGTGCCAGCAGTTCCTATACCTCTGGGGCCAACGTCCTGACTTTC
TRBJ2-7,TRBV2,NA,NA,CASSAGVNYEQYF,TGTGCCAGCAGTGCGGGGGTTAACTACGAGCAGTACTTC
TRBJ1-1,TRBV29-1,many,NA,CSVEETGTEAFF,TGCAGCGTTGAAGAAACAGGCACTGAAGCTTTCTTT
TRBJ2-7,TRBV28,many,NA,CASSSSGGTYEQYF,TGTGCCAGCAGTTCCTCAGGTGGGACCTACGAGCAGTACTTC
TRBJ2-2,TRBV18,many,TRBD2,CASSPREGHNTGELFF,TGTGCCAGCTCACCACGGGAGGGGCATAACACCGGGGAGCTGTTTTTT
TRBJ2-2,TRBV20-1,many,NA,CSAQSVTGELFF,TGCAGTGCCCAAAGTGTTACCGGGGAGCTGTTTTTT
TRBJ2-2,TRBV6-1,NA,TRBD2,CASSDSGRANTGELFF,TGTGCCAGCAGTGATAGCGGGAGGGCTAACACCGGGGAGCTGTTTTTT
TRBJ1-2,TRBV3-1,many,TRBD1,CASSLSQQPGTGDNYGYTF,TGTGCCAGCAGCCTTTCGCAACAACCCGGGACAGGGGATAACTATGGCTACACCTTC